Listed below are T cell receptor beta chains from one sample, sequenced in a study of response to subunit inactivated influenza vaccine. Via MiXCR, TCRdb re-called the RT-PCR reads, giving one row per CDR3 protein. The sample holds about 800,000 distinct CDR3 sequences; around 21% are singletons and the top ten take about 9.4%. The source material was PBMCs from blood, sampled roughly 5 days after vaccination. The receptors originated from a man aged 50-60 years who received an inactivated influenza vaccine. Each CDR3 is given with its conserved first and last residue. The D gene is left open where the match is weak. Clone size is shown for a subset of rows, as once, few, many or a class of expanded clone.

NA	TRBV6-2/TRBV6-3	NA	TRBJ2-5	CASSYGGNQETQYF	TGTGCCAGCAGTTACGGGGGGAACCAAGAGACCCAGTACTTC
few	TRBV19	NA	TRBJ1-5	CASSIRMDQPQHF	TGTGCCAGTAGTATCCGGATGGATCAGCCCCAGCATTTT
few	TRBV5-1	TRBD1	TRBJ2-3	CASSLGPGTEVTDTQYF	TGCGCCAGCAGCTTGGGGCCCGGGACAGAGGTCACAGATACGCAGTATTTT
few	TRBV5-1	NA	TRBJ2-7	CASSLTGTVGYEQYF	TGCGCCAGCAGCTTGACCGGGACGGTTGGATACGAGCAGTACTTC
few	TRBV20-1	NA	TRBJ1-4	CSALPTEHSTNEKLFF	TGCAGTGCTCTCCCTACAGAACACTCAACTAATGAAAAACTGTTTTTT
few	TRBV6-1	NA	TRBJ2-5	CASSETWVGATQYF	TGTGCCAGCAGTGAAACCTGGGTTGGGGCGACCCAGTACTTC
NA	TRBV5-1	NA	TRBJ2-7	CASSFLGRNDEQYF	TGCGCCAGCAGCTTCCTGGGTCGAAATGACGAGCAGTACTTC
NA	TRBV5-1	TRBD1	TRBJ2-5	CASSFGGQGLETQYF	TGCGCCAGCAGCTTCGGGGGACAGGGGCTGGAGACCCAGTACTTC
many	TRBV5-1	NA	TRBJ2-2	CASTRGQMNTGELFF	TGCGCCAGCACCCGGGGTCAGATGAACACCGGGGAGCTGTTTTTT
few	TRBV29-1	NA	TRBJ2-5	CSVARDGKETQYF	TGCAGCGTTGCGCGGGACGGAAAAGAGACCCAGTACTTC
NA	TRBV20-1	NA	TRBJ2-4	CSVKLFRGTPNIQYF	TGCAGTGTAAAACTCTTTCGGGGGACCCCCAATATTCAGTACTTC
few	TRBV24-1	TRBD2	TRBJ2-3	CATSDASGSGTDTQYF	TGTGCCACCAGTGATGCTAGCGGGAGTGGCACAGATACGCAGTATTTT
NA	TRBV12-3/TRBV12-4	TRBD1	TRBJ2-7	CASRSGTGGGYEQYF	TGTGCCAGCAGATCCGGGACAGGGGGCGGGTACGAGCAGTACTTC
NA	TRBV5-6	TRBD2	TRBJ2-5	CASSRGLAGVRETQYF	TGTGCCAGCAGCAGGGGACTAGCGGGGGTTCGAGAGACCCAGTACTTC
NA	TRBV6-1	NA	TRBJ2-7	CASIQMYEQYF	TGTGCCAGCATACAGATGTACGAGCAGTACTTC
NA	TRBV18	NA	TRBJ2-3	CASSPPVTAKDTQYF	TGTGCCAGCTCACCACCGGTAACAGCCAAGGATACGCAGTATTTT
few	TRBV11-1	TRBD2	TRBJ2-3	CASSHQPGTSGRWYTQYF	TGTGCCAGCAGCCACCAGCCCGGGACTAGCGGGAGGTGGTATACGCAGTATTTT
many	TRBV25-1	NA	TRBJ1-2	CASSEHRDYGYTF	TGTGCCAGCAGTGAACACAGGGACTATGGCTACACCTTC
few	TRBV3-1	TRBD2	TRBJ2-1	CASSQVLERDSSYNEQFF	TGTGCCAGCAGCCAAGTGTTGGAGCGGGATAGCTCCTACAATGAGCAGTTCTTC
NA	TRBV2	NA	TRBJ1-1	CASRLDSGTEAFF	TGTGCCAGCAGATTGGACAGCGGAACTGAAGCTTTCTTT
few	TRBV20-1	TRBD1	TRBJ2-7	CSAGQGLAYEQYF	TGCAGTGCTGGACAGGGGCTAGCCTACGAGCAGTACTTC
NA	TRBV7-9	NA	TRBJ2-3	CASSLWQATSTDTQYF	TGTGCCAGCAGCTTATGGCAGGCGACTAGCACAGATACGCAGTATTTT
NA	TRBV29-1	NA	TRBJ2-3	CSVEGGATRTQYF	TGCAGCGTCGAGGGGGGGGCCACGCGTACGCAGTATTTT
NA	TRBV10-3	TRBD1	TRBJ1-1	CATRSRGGYTEAFF	TGTGCCACCAGGTCCAGGGGGGGTTACACTGAAGCTTTCTTT
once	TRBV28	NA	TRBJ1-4	CASSIGARNEKLFF	TGTGCCAGCAGTATCGGGGCCCGAAATGAAAAACTGTTTTTT
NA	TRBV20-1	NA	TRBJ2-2	CSTKGGANTGELFF	TGCAGCACCAAAGGGGGGGCGAACACCGGGGAGCTGTTTTTT
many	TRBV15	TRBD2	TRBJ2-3	CATSYRAGRADTQYF	TGTGCCACCTCATACCGGGCCGGGAGGGCAGATACGCAGTATTTT
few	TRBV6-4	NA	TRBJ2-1	CASSVMGQGAVHEQFF	TGTGCCAGCAGCGTGATGGGGCAGGGAGCCGTCCATGAGCAGTTCTTC
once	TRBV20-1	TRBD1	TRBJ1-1	CSAPRTGVNTEAFF	TGCAGTGCGCCCCGGACAGGGGTGAACACTGAAGCTTTCTTT
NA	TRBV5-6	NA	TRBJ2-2	CASSAWVRPNGELFF	TGTGCCAGCAGCGCTTGGGTTCGGCCGAATGGGGAGCTGTTTTTT
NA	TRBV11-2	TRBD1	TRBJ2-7	CASSLIDRGPFYEQYF	TGTGCCAGCAGCTTAATAGACAGGGGGCCCTTCTACGAGCAGTACTTC
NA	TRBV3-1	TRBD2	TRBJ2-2	CASSHGRVGTGELFF	TGTGCCAGCAGCCACGGGAGGGTTGGTACCGGGGAGCTGTTTTTT
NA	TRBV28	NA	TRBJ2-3	CASSLIRIADTQYF	TGTGCCAGCAGTTTAATCAGGATCGCAGATACGCAGTATTTT
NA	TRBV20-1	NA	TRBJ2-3	CSASRGGSHTDTQYF	TGCAGTGCTAGTAGAGGGGGGTCCCACACAGATACGCAGTATTTT
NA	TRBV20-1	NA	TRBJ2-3	CSAVPHTDLNPGDPQYF	TGCAGTGCTGTCCCGCATACAGACCTCAACCCGGGGGATCCGCAGTATTTT
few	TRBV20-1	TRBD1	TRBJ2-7	CSARPGQGSGEQYF	TGCAGTGCTAGACCGGGACAGGGGTCCGGCGAGCAGTACTTC
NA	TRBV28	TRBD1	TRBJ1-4	CASSRQGAGEKLFF	TGTGCCAGCAGTCGACAGGGGGCAGGGGAAAAACTGTTTTTT
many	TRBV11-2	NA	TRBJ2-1	CASSLKATVGEQFF	TGTGCCAGCAGCTTAAAGGCGACCGTGGGTGAGCAGTTCTTC
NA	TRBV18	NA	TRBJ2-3	CASSPPSSAGDTQYF	TGTGCCAGCTCACCACCGTCTAGCGCTGGGGATACGCAGTATTTT
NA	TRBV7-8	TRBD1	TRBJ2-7	CASSLARDSRVEQYF	TGTGCCAGCAGCTTAGCCCGGGACAGCCGGGTGGAACAGTACTTC
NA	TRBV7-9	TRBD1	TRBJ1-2	CASSPETGALTFGYTF	TGTGCCAGCAGCCCAGAGACAGGGGCCCTGACGTTTGGCTACACCTTC
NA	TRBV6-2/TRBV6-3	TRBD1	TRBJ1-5	CASSYGGQGKQPQHF	TGTGCCAGCAGTTACGGCGGACAGGGAAAGCAGCCCCAGCATTTT
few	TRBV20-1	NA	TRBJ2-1	CSAGAGRSSYNEQFF	TGCAGTGCGGGCGCGGGCAGGAGCTCCTACAATGAGCAGTTCTTC
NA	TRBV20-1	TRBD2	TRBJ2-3	CSASRLADRTDTQYF	TGCAGTGCTAGTCGGCTAGCGGACCGCACAGATACGCAGTATTTT